This TCR beta chain is from a study of T cell responses to AZD1222 COVID-19 vaccine. General observations from the study: Donors in the cohort were predominantly white British and more often female, and clonal diversity was possibly underestimated.

The repertoire was sequenced with immunoSEQ multiplex PCR; TCRdb's copy has only in-frame clones and lacks some. The sample has 150,000 to 200,000 clones, 92% seen once. With 4 bases clipped from V and 7 bases from J, the junction kept 9 bases outside the gene matches. The CDR3 runs 15 residues. Germline V gene lookup returns CDR1 LNHDA and CDR2 SQIVND (reference sequence). With regard to this clone: Its antigen remains unidentified.

The input for sequencing was peripheral blood, taken on day 0 of AZD1222 vaccination. The sequence was collected from an adult in good health. V gene TRBV19 combines with J gene TRBJ2-5, with 10 bases aligning to TRBD2. The CDR3, as DNA: TGTGCCAGTAGTACCCTAGCGGGAGAGATGGGGACCCAGTACTTC. Translating it yields CASSTLAGEMGTQYF.